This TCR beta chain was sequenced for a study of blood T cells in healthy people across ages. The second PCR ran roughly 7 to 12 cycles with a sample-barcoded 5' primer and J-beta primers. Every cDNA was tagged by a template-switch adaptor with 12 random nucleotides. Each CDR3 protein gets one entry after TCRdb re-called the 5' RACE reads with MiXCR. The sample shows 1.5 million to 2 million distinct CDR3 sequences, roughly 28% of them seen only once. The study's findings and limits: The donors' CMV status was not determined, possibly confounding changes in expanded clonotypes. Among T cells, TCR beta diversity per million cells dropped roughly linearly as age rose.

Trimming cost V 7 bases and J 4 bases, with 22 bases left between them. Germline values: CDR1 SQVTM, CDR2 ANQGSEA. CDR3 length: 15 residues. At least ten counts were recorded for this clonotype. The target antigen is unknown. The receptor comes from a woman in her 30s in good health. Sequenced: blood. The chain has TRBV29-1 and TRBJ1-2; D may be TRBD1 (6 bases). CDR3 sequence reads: CSATVRGGGRYGYTF. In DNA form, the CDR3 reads TGCAGCGCTACAGTCCGAGGGGGAGGACGCTATGGCTACACCTTC.